This TCR beta chain was sequenced during a study of human T cells and chemical hapten exposure. TCRdb re-called the RACE reads through MiXCR, storing one row per CDR3 protein. The repertoire holds about 400,000 distinct CDR3 sequences, with nearly 6.5% as singletons. Germline loops: CDR1 MNHNY, CDR2 SVGAGI (reference sequence). The CDR3 covers 15 residues. V was clipped by 8 bases and J by 2 bases, with 17 bases between them. Described time point: patch test 2, 6 weeks after DPC sensitization. Treatment in this sample: therapeutic diphenylcyclopropenone sensitization with weekly scalp DPC. The rearrangement links TRBV6-6 to TRBJ2-3; tentatively, D is TRBD1 (6 bases). The material was whole blood, obtained in connection with sensitization to the hapten diphenylcyclopropenone (DPC). The clonotype was recovered from a woman aged 18-29 years with alopecia areata. Some clones in this sample may be carry-over from other donors' samples. The CDR3 loop reads CASYYRVTNTDTQYF. DNA of the CDR3: TGTGCCAGCTACTACAGGGTCACCAACACAGATACGCAGTATTTT.